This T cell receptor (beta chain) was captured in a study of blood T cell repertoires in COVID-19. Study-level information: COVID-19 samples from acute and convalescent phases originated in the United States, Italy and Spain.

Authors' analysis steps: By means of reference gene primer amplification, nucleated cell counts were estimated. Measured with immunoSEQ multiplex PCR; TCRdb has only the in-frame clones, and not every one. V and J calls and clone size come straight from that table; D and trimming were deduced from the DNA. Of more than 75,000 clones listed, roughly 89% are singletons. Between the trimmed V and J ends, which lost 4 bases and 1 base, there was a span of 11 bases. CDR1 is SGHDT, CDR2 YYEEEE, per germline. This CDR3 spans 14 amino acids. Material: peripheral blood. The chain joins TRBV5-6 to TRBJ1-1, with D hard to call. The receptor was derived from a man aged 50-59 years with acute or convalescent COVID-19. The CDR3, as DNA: TGTGCCAGCAGCCGGGATCTACAGAACACTGAAGCTTTCTTT. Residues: CASSRDLQNTEAFF.